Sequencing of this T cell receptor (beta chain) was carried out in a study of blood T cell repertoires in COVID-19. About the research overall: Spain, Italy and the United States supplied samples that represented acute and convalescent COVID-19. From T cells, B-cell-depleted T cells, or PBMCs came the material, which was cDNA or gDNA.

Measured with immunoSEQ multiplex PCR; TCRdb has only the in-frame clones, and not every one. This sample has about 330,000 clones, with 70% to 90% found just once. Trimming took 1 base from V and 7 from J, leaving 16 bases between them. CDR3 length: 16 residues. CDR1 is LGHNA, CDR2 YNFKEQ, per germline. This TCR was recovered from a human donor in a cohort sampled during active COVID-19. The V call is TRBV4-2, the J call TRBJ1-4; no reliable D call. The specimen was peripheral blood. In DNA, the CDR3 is TGTGCCAGCAGCCAAGGTGTAGAGCGGTCTGGTGAAAAACTGTTTTTT. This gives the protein CASSQGVERSGEKLFF.